This TCR beta chain comes out of a study of cytomegalovirus exposure and HLA in healthy donors. Study in general: A previous analysis identified around 120 million unique TCR beta sequences derived from around 200 million T cells.

Turning to this clone: Its antigen is unidentified.

General study points: Reported performance of the classifier showed diagnosis of cytomegalovirus status with high specificity and sensitivity. Some V segments (TRBV6-2 and TRBV6-3 among them) were excluded as indistinguishable. Among the CMV-associated chains, three were confirmed in vitro as specific for CMV antigens.

Per germline, CDR1 SGHDT and CDR2 YYEEEE. Trimming at V came to 4 bases and at J to 1 base, leaving 15 bases not matched to a gene. The CDR3 loop spans 18 amino acids. The study ran its PCR with 60 Vbeta and 13 Jbeta primers. The assay was immunoSEQ multiplex PCR, and TCRdb's table has in-frame clones only and misses some. Here the sample spans roughly 200,000 clones, around 84% being singletons. Sequencing was carried out using PBMCs. The receptor was isolated from a young woman in good health and CMV-seronegative. This chain connects TRBV5-6 to TRBJ2-7; 9 nucleotides align to TRBD2. The chain's CDR3 is CASSETTSGLIRSYEQYF. The CDR3 DNA reads as TGTGCCAGCAGCGAAACGACTAGCGGTTTAATTAGGTCCTACGAGCAGTACTTC. The full variable domain, completed using reference TRBV5-6 and TRBJ2-7, is DAGVTQSPTHLIKTRGQQVTLRCSPKSGHDTVSWYQQALGQGPQFIFQYYEEEERQRGNFPDRFSGHQFPNYSSELNVNALLLGDSALYLCASSETTSGLIRSYEQYFGPGTRLTVT.